This is a list of T cell receptor beta chains from one sample in a study of PD-1 blockade in classical Hodgkin lymphoma. This table comes from immunoSEQ multiplex PCR, and its TCRdb copy is limited to in-frame clones, with some not included. The sample consists of roughly 150,000 clones, around 73% of them appearing once. The source material was peripheral blood mononuclear cells (PBMCs), sampled before the second cycle of nivolumab. The receptor source for this set is a human donor with classical Hodgkin lymphoma. Each CDR3 is given with its conserved first and last residue. The order of the fields is clone size, V gene, J gene, CDR3 protein. The size field is filled for only some rows; it gives once, few, many or a size class.

clone size: .; V gene: TRBV6-5; J gene: TRBJ2-7; CDR3 protein: CASTTGGASSDEQYF
clone size: .; V gene: TRBV18; J gene: TRBJ2-5; CDR3 protein: CASSPPLAGRETQYF
clone size: .; V gene: TRBV7-3; J gene: TRBJ2-1; CDR3 protein: CASSFDKSSYNEQFF
clone size: .; V gene: TRBV6-6; J gene: TRBJ1-3; CDR3 protein: CASSYSGEVGNTIYF
clone size: .; V gene: TRBV10-3; J gene: TRBJ2-1; CDR3 protein: CAITRDSTYNEQFF
clone size: .; V gene: TRBV5-1; J gene: TRBJ1-4; CDR3 protein: CASSSSQQGAGEKLFF
clone size: .; V gene: TRBV4-2; J gene: TRBJ2-7; CDR3 protein: CASSHLQGGVYEQYF
clone size: .; V gene: TRBV6-5; J gene: TRBJ2-7; CDR3 protein: CASSYGREGSYEQYF
clone size: .; V gene: TRBV2; J gene: TRBJ1-4; CDR3 protein: CASFPSPGTDDEKLFF
clone size: once; V gene: TRBV10-3; J gene: TRBJ1-1; CDR3 protein: CAISVGTEAFF
clone size: .; V gene: TRBV19; J gene: TRBJ2-7; CDR3 protein: CASSISPQSSYEQYF
clone size: .; V gene: TRBV19; J gene: TRBJ1-2; CDR3 protein: CASSDPGQSYGYTF
clone size: .; V gene: TRBV30; J gene: TRBJ1-4; CDR3 protein: CAWSLGGREKLFF
clone size: .; V gene: TRBV11-1; J gene: TRBJ1-1; CDR3 protein: CATRQGPLNTEAFF
clone size: once; V gene: TRBV7-8; J gene: TRBJ2-7; CDR3 protein: CASSLRDEQYF